This T cell receptor (beta chain) appears in the sequencing data of a study of cytomegalovirus exposure and HLA in healthy donors. Researchers ran the PCR with 60 Vbeta and 13 Jbeta primers. Assay: immunoSEQ multiplex PCR; the TCRdb copy retains only in-frame clones and omits some. The sample records some 180,000 clones, 65% to 90% being singletons. This CDR3 is built from 14 residues. V shed 1 base, J shed 6 bases, and the junction held 6 bases outside the gene matches. Germline V CDR1 and CDR2: SEHNR, FQNEAQ (reference sequence). The chain combines TRBV7-9 with TRBJ2-7, with 7 bases fitting TRBD2. Material for sequencing was PBMCs. This receptor was identified in a woman aged 50 to 60 in good health and CMV-seronegative. The CDR3 nucleotides are TGTGCCAGCAGCTTAGAAGGCACTAGCGCCGAGCAGTACTTC. It yields the protein CASSLEGTSAEQYF.